A selection of T cell receptor beta chains follows, all from one sample in a study of T cell responses to AZD1222 COVID-19 vaccine. Profiled with immunoSEQ multiplex PCR; TCRdb holds only in-frame clones, not every one. The data show 60,000 to 70,000 clones, 80% to 90% seen once. The sequences come from peripheral blood, collected on day 0 of AZD1222 vaccination. The receptors were sampled from an adult in good health. The CDR3 runs from the conserved cysteine through the conserved F or W. The D gene is left open where the match is weak. Only some rows state a clone size, as once, few, many or a class for expanded clones.

CDR3: CASSVQGATGELFF; size: few; V: TRBV9; D: -
CDR3: CASSLEPGTKNIQYF; size: -; V: TRBV5-1; D: -
CDR3: CASSLRPGETQYF; size: -; V: TRBV5-1; D: -
CDR3: CASSFRGGADEQFF; size: -; V: TRBV7-3; D: TRBD2
CDR3: CASSRGGTGSAGNTIYF; size: -; V: TRBV18; D: -
CDR3: CASSLAVEGANTEAFF; size: -; V: TRBV7-2; D: TRBD1
CDR3: CASSLDRGYTF; size: -; V: TRBV16; D: -
CDR3: CAWKGTGGRSPLHF; size: -; V: TRBV30; D: TRBD1
CDR3: CASSIPMGSGYTF; size: few; V: TRBV5-5; D: -
CDR3: CASSQARTGRSPLHF; size: -; V: TRBV3-1/TRBV3-2; D: TRBD1
CDR3: CASSLPTGRQRGYTF; size: few; V: TRBV5-4; D: TRBD1
CDR3: CASSIRGRAFF; size: -; V: TRBV19; D: -
CDR3: CASSQVWFEGNTIYF; size: -; V: TRBV3-1/TRBV3-2; D: -
CDR3: CARTGRGSGNTIYF; size: -; V: TRBV2; D: -
CDR3: CASSRGQGSAGELFF; size: -; V: TRBV5-1; D: TRBD1
CDR3: CASSPGQGVWYGYTF; size: -; V: TRBV27; D: TRBD1
CDR3: CASSVQGTYYNEQFF; size: once; V: TRBV7-2; D: -
CDR3: CASSQFLAASSYNEQFF; size: -; V: TRBV3-1/TRBV3-2; D: TRBD2
CDR3: CASSLGQGVNTEAFF; size: -; V: TRBV14; D: TRBD1
CDR3: CASTRDRGEKLFF; size: -; V: TRBV10-1; D: TRBD1
CDR3: CASTYGQGHTEAFF; size: -; V: TRBV6-6; D: -
CDR3: CASSLGGASEAFF; size: many; V: TRBV12-3/TRBV12-4; D: -
CDR3: CASSPRDRGYGYTF; size: -; V: TRBV11-2; D: TRBD1
CDR3: CASSRGYRGLSYEQYF; size: medium-sized; V: TRBV14; D: TRBD1
CDR3: CASSLGQGWEAFF; size: -; V: TRBV5-1; D: -
CDR3: CASSHDPHLETAFYGYTF; size: -; V: TRBV4-1; D: -
CDR3: CASSDGTGGVEKLFF; size: -; V: TRBV2; D: TRBD1
CDR3: CASSQEARGNIQYF; size: once; V: TRBV4-1; D: -
CDR3: CASSAQQGFSGNTIYF; size: -; V: TRBV7-3; D: TRBD1
CDR3: CASSKIGTVRTGELFF; size: -; V: TRBV28; D: TRBD1
CDR3: CASSYSQNPIYF; size: -; V: TRBV6-5; D: -
CDR3: CASSAQTGPTEAFF; size: -; V: TRBV19; D: -
CDR3: CASSERGRIETQYF; size: -; V: TRBV7-9; D: TRBD1
CDR3: CASSFPGKDEKLFF; size: -; V: TRBV5-4; D: -
CDR3: CAIWEGGLNTQYF; size: -; V: TRBV10-3; D: -
CDR3: CATSESGGRETQYF; size: -; V: TRBV24-1; D: -
CDR3: CASSILAGGYPGQDTQYF; size: -; V: TRBV19; D: TRBD2
CDR3: CASSPTLSPDRGGNTEAFF; size: -; V: TRBV7-3; D: TRBD1
CDR3: CASSIAGRLNEQFF; size: -; V: TRBV19; D: -
CDR3: CSVEDSRWGRRGGLDGYTF; size: -; V: TRBV29-1; D: -
CDR3: CASSSGRRTGELFF; size: -; V: TRBV13; D: -
CDR3: CASRGGQILHF; size: -; V: TRBV6-5; D: -
CDR3: CASSDRRTGREKLFF; size: few; V: TRBV25-1; D: TRBD1
CDR3: CASSLGDGYDSPLHF; size: once; V: TRBV28; D: -
CDR3: CASSDGDGTGELFF; size: -; V: TRBV9; D: -
CDR3: CASTPGHLNSPLHF; size: -; V: TRBV25-1; D: -
CDR3: CASSLTYSSRAGELFF; size: -; V: TRBV7-3; D: -
CDR3: CASSLGAGFTDGYTF; size: -; V: TRBV7-6; D: -
CDR3: CASSLGLGRGYEQYF; size: -; V: TRBV7-9; D: -
CDR3: CARSLDWQGRPPLHF; size: -; V: TRBV5-3; D: -
CDR3: CASSVGLGQNTGELFF; size: -; V: TRBV9; D: -
CDR3: CASSPGQGINQPQHF; size: -; V: TRBV6-2/TRBV6-3; D: TRBD1
CDR3: CASSLGGGASGNTIYF; size: -; V: TRBV7-2; D: -
CDR3: CASSYDRVRDYGYTF; size: -; V: TRBV4-3; D: TRBD1
CDR3: CASSVAGTGGTGELFF; size: once; V: TRBV9; D: TRBD1
CDR3: CASSQVFGDRNIQYF; size: -; V: TRBV4-2; D: -
CDR3: CASSGRRQGLYEQYF; size: -; V: TRBV28; D: -